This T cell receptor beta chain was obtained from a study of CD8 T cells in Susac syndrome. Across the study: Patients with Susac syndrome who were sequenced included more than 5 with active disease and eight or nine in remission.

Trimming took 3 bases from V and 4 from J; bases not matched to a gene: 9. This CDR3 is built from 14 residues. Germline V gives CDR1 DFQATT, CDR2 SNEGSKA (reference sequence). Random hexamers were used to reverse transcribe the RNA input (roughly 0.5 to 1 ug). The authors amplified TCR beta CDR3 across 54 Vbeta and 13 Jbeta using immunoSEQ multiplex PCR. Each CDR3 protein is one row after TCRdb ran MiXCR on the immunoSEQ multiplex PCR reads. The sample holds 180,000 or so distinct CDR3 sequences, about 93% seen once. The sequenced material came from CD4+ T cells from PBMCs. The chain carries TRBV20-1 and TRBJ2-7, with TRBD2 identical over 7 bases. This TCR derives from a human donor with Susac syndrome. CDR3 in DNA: TGCAGTGCTAGTTCCCCGGGGGGATCTTACGAGCAGTACTTC. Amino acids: CSASSPGGSYEQYF.